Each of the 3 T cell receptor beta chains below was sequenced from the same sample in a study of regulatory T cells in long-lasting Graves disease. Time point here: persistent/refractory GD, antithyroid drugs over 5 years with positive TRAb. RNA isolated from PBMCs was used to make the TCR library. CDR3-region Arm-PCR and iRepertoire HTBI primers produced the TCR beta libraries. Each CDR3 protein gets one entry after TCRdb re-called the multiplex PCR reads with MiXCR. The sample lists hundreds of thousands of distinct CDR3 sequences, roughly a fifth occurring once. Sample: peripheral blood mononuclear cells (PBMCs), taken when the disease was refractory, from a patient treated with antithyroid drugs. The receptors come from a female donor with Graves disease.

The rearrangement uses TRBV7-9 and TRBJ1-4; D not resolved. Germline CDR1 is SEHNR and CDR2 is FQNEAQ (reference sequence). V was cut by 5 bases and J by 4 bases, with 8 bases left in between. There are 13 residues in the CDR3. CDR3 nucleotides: TGTGCCAGCAGCCGCGGGAATAATGAAAAACTGTTTTTT. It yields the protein CASSRGNNEKLFF.

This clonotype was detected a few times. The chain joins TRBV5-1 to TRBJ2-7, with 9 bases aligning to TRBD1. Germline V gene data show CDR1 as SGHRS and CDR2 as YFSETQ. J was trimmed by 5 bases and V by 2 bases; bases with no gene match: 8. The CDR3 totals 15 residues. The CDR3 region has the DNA TGCGCCAGCAGCTTCCAACAGGGGGCTGGGAACGAGCAGTACTTC. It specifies CASSFQQGAGNEQYF.

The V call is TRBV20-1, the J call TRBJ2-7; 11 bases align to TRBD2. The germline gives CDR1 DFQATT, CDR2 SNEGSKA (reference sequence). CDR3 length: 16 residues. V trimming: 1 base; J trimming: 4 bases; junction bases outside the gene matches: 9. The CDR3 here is CSARGISGRARYEQYF. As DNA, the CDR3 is TGCAGTGCTAGAGGGATTAGCGGGAGGGCCCGGTACGAGCAGTACTTC.